Shown below are 18 T cell receptor gamma chains from a single sample sequenced in a study of Vδ1+ human thymocytes (dated by TCRdb to 2017 to 2018). Study-wide findings and limitations: Thymic TRG and TRD repertoires appeared highly polyclonal with Gaussian CDR3 length distributions, unlike oligoclonal peripheral blood repertoires.

The antigens these receptors bind are not known. TCRdb records Illumina MiSeq as the sequencer. RNA was extracted with the RNeasy mini kit and reverse transcribed using Superscript III. CDR3 amplicons were generated by multiplex PCR with pooled V-gene forward primers and a constant-region reverse primer carrying Illumina adaptor overhangs. TCRdb called clones from the public reads with CATT, and repeated DNA sequences were later combined into one row. Recorded for this sample are more than 9,000 gamma-chain clones; approximately 40% of them occurred a single time. The ten largest clones represent 2% of the sample. The sample comprised Vdelta1+ gamma-delta thymocytes from the thymus. The cell subset or site label corresponds to: FACS-sorted CD3+ TCRalphabeta- TCRVdelta1+ TCRVdelta2- thymocytes. These receptors were taken from a boy in the first two years of life who had congenital heart surgery.

Turning to this clone: The same CDR3 can be traced to other DNA sequences in this sample. The V call is TRGV5, the J call TRGJ1 or TRGJ2. TCRdb lists no J gene, so it was determined here by aligning the DNA to germline. V shed 1 base, J shed 0 bases, and the junction held 3 bases outside the gene matches. CDR1 is VINAFY, CDR2 YDVSNSKD, per germline. The CDR3 has 14 residues. In DNA form, the CDR3 reads TGTGCCACCTGGGACAGAGTGAATTATTATAAGAAACTCTTT. This encodes CATWDRVNYYKKLF.

There are a few counts of this clone. This chain joins TRGV8 and TRGJ1 or TRGJ2. With 4 bases clipped from V and 2 bases from J, the junction kept 8 bases outside the gene matches. The CDR3 contains 14 residues. Germline-derived CDR1 and CDR2 are VENAVY and YDSYNSRV. Here the CDR3 reads CATWDPGDYYKKLF. The DNA for the CDR3 is TGTGCCACCTGGGACCCTGGGGATTATTATAAGAAACTCTTT.

The chain joins TRGV8 to TRGJP2. The CDR3 has 12 amino acids. Looked up from germline, CDR1 is VENAVY and CDR2 is YDSYNSRV. With V trimmed by 1 base and J by 9 bases, 2 bases remained unmatched. The CDR3 reads CATWDRNWIKTF. The DNA for the CDR3 is TGTGCCACCTGGGATAGAAATTGGATCAAGACGTTT.

This chain uses TRGV5 with TRGJ1 or TRGJ2. No J gene is reported in TCRdb; it was inferred here by comparing the DNA with germline. The germline V gene has CDR1 VINAFY and CDR2 YDVSNSKD. V lost 0 bases and J lost 12; bases outside the gene matches: 8. The CDR3 length is 12 residues. The CDR3 is CATWDRQDGKLF. The CDR3 DNA reads TGTGCCACCTGGGACAGGCAGGATGGGAAACTCTTT.

The V gene is TRGV5, the J gene TRGJ1 or TRGJ2. The CDR3 covers 13 residues. Germline CDR1 VINAFY, CDR2 YDVSNSKD. The V segment lost 0 bases and the J segment 8 bases; nucleotides outside the gene matches: 7. CDR3 DNA sequence: TGTGCCACCTGGGACAGGCGTTCCGATAAGAAACTCTTT. Its protein is CATWDRRSDKKLF.

The gene calls are TRGV5 and TRGJP2. No J gene is reported in TCRdb; it was inferred here by comparing the DNA with germline. Germline V gene sequence: CDR1 VINAFY, CDR2 YDVSNSKD. With V trimmed by 0 bases and J by 2 bases, 15 bases remained unmatched. The CDR3 is 19 residues long. CDR3 amino acids: CATWDRENSNGSSDWIKTF. The CDR3 DNA follows: TGTGCCACCTGGGACAGGGAGAATAGTAACGGAAGTAGTGATTGGATCAAGACGTTT.

This clone has only one observation. A junction end diverges from the germline sequence, so it may reflect a read error. V is TRGV4 and J is TRGJ1 or TRGJ2. Here the J gene came from matching the DNA to germline, since TCRdb omits it. The CDR3 consists of 14 residues. CDR1 and CDR2 (germline): EGSTGY, YDSYTSSV. The DNA of the CDR3 is TGTGCCGCCTGGGATGGGCCTAAGCGGTATAAGAAACTCTTT. Translated, it gives CAAWDGPKRYKKLF.

V is TRGV8 and J is TRGJ1 or TRGJ2. TCRdb offers no J gene call, so here the DNA was matched to germline to obtain one. The CDR3 extends over 15 amino acids. Germline values: CDR1 VENAVY, CDR2 YDSYNSRV. V lost 4 bases and J lost 2; bases outside the gene matches: 11. The CDR3 DNA reads as TGTGCCACCTGGGAGGACTTTTCGGATTATTATAAGAAACTCTTT. This encodes CATWEDFSDYYKKLF.

The chain uses TRGV4 and TRGJ1 or TRGJ2. Assignment of the J gene here rests on matching the DNA to germline, because TCRdb gives none. Looked up from germline, CDR1 is EGSTGY and CDR2 is YDSYTSSV. V shed 3 bases, J shed 9 bases, and the junction held 8 bases outside the gene matches. The CDR3 extends over 12 amino acids. The CDR3: CATWDSRFKKLF. CDR3 nucleotide sequence: TGTGCCACCTGGGATTCTCGTTTTAAGAAACTCTTT.

The rearrangement joins TRGV9 to TRGJ1 or TRGJ2. TCRdb carries no J gene annotation; the J gene was assigned here by matching the DNA with germline. The CDR3 has 15 amino acids. The V gene end was trimmed by 6 bases and the J gene end by 12 bases; junction bases not matched to a gene: 23. Germline V gene sequence: CDR1 GITISATS, CDR2 ISYDGTV (reference sequence). CDR3 in amino acids: CALWRLLNQTVGKLF. The CDR3 coding sequence is TGTGCCTTGTGGCGTCTACTCAACCAGACAGTAGGGAAACTCTTT.

The V and J genes are TRGV9 and TRGJ1 or TRGJ2. The CDR3 contains 13 residues. The V segment lost 3 bases and the J segment 4 bases; nucleotides outside the gene matches: 6. CDR1 and CDR2 from the germline V gene are GITISATS and ISYDGTV (reference sequence). Here the CDR3 DNA reads TGTGCCTTGTGGGAGCCCAAGTATTATAAGAAACTCTTT. This gives the protein CALWEPKYYKKLF.

This rearrangement joins TRGV4 to TRGJ1 or TRGJ2. This CDR3 is built from 13 residues. The germline V gene encodes CDR1 EGSTGY and CDR2 YDSYTSSV. After removal of 4 bases from V and 2 bases from J, the junction contained 5 bases not matched to a gene. The CDR3 bases are TGTGCCACCTGGGAGGCCTATTATTATAAGAAACTCTTT. It yields the protein CATWEAYYYKKLF.

The V gene went uncalled, while the J gene is TRGJ1 or TRGJ2. The length of the CDR3 is 11 residues. The CDR3 reads CALWEGRQKLF. CDR3 DNA sequence: TGTGCCTTGTGGGAGGGGCGACAGAAACTCTTT.

Regarding this clone: A read error may produce the germline difference seen at one junction end. This chain uses TRGV4 with TRGJ1 or TRGJ2. Assignment of the J gene here rests on matching the DNA to germline, because TCRdb gives none. Per the germline V gene, CDR1 is EGSTGY and CDR2 is YDSYTSSV. CDR3 length: 14 residues. The CDR3 DNA is TGTGCCATCTGGGATGGACACTCTTATTATAAGAAACTCTTT. Protein: CAIWDGHSYYKKLF.

This chain connects TRGV8 to TRGJ1 or TRGJ2. V lost 4 bases to trimming and J lost 5 bases; unmatched junction nucleotides: 8. Germline assignment: CDR1 VENAVY and CDR2 YDSYNSRV. The CDR3 contains 13 residues. The CDR3 region is CATWDRPNYKKLF. The CDR3 nucleotides are TGTGCCACCTGGGACAGGCCAAATTATAAGAAACTCTTT.

With respect to this clone: Other nucleotide sequences from this sample produce the same CDR3. The V gene is TRGV9, the J gene TRGJ1 or TRGJ2. V lost 0 bases to trimming and J lost 6 bases; unmatched junction nucleotides: 5. From germline, CDR1 is GITISATS and CDR2 ISYDGTV (reference sequence). This CDR3 is 13 amino acids long. CDR3 residues: CALWEVPCYKKLF. The CDR3 bases are TGTGCCTTGTGGGAGGTGCCGTGTTATAAGAAACTCTTT.

The chain recombines TRGV3 with TRGJ1 or TRGJ2. TCRdb does not report a J gene; here it was assigned by matching the DNA to germline references. V lost 2 bases to trimming and J lost 9 bases; unmatched junction nucleotides: 4. The CDR3 sequence is 11 residues long. Germline CDR1 reads VTNTFY; CDR2 reads YDVSTARD (reference sequence). The DNA for the CDR3 is TGTGCCACCTGGGACACAATTAAGAAACTCTTT. This translates into CATWDTIKKLF.

This clone was seen a handful of times. V gene TRGV9 combines with J gene TRGJ1 or TRGJ2. Germline assignment: CDR1 GITISATS and CDR2 ISYDGTV (reference sequence). The V gene end was trimmed by 0 bases and the J gene end by 12 bases; junction bases not matched to a gene: 11. The CDR3 totals 13 residues. CDR3 sequence reads: CALWEVRGIRKLF. CDR3 sequence (DNA): TGTGCCTTGTGGGAGGTGCGGGGGATTAGGAAACTCTTT.